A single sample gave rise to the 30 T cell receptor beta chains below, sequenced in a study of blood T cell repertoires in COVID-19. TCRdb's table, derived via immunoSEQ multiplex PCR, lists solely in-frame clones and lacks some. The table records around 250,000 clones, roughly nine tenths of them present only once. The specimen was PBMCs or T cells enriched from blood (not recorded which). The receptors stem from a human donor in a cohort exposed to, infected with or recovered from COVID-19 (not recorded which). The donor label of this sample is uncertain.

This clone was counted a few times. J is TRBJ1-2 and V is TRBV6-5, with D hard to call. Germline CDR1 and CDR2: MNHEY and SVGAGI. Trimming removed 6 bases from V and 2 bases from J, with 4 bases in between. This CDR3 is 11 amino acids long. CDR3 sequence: CASRQNYGYTF. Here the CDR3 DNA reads TGTGCCAGCAGGCAGAACTATGGCTACACCTTC.

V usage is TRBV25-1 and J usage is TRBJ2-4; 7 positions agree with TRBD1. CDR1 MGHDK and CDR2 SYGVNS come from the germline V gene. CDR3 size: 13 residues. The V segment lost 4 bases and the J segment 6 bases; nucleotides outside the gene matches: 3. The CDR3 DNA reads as TGTGCCAGCAGTGCGGGGACAGTAAACATTCAGTACTTC. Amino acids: CASSAGTVNIQYF.

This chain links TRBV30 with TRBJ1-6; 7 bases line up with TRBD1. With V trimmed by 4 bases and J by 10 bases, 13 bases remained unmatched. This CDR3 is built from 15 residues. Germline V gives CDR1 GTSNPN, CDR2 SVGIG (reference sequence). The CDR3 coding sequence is TGTGCCTGGAACCGAGCCCAGGGGGTCGGGTCACCCCTCCACTTT. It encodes CAWNRAQGVGSPLHF.

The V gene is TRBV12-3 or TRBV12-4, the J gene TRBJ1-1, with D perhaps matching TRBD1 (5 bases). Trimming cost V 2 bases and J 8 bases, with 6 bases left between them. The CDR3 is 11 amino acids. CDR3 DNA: TGTGCCAGCAGTTTACGGGGGGAAGCTTTCTTT. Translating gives CASSLRGEAFF.

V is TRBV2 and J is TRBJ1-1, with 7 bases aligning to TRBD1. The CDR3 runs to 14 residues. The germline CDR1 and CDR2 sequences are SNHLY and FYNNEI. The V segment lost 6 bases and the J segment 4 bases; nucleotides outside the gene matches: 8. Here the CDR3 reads CASRLQGPSTEAFF. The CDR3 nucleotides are TGTGCCAGCAGACTACAGGGGCCCAGCACTGAAGCTTTCTTT.

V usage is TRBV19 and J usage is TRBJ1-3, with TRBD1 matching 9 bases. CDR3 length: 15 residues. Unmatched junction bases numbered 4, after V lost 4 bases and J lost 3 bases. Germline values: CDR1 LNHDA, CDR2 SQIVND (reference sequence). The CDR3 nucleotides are TGTGCCAGTAGTAGGACAGGGGAGGATGGAAACACCATATATTTT. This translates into CASSRTGEDGNTIYF. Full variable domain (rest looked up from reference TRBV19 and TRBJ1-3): DGGITQSPKYLFRKEGQNVTLSCEQNLNHDAMYWYRQDPGQGLRLIYYSQIVNDFQKGDIAEGYSVSREKKESFPLTVTSAQKNPTAFYLCASSRTGEDGNTIYFGEGSWLTVV.

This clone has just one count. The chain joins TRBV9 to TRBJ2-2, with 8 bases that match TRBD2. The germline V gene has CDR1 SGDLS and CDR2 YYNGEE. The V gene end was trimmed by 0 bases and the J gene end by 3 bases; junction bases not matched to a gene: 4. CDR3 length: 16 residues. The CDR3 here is CASSVAAGGYTGELFF. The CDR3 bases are TGTGCCAGCAGCGTAGCGGCGGGGGGATACACCGGGGAGCTGTTTTTT.

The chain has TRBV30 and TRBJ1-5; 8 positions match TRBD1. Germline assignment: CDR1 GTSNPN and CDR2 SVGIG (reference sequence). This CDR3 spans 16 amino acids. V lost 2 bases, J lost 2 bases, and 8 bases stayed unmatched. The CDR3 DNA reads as TGTGCCTGGAGTTCACAGGGGGGTATGGGCAATCAGCCCCAGCATTTT. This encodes CAWSSQGGMGNQPQHF.

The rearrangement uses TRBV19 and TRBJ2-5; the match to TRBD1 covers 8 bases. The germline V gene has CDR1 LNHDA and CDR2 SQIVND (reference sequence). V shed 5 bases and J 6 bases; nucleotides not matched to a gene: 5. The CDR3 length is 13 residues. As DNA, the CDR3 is TGTGCCAGTAGTTCCGGACAGGGCCAGACCCAGTACTTC. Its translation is CASSSGQGQTQYF.

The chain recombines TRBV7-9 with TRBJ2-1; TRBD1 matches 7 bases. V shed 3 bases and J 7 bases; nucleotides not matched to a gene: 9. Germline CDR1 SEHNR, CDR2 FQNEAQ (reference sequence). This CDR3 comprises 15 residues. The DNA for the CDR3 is TGTGCCAGCAGCTTGCAGGGCAGGGGGTTGAATGAGCAGTTCTTC. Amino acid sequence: CASSLQGRGLNEQFF. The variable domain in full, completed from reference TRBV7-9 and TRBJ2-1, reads DTGVSQNPRHKITKRGQNVTFRCDPISEHNRLYWYRQTLGQGPEFLTYFQNEAQLEKSRLLSDRFSAERPKGSFSTLEIQRTEQGDSAMYLCASSLQGRGLNEQFFGPGTRLTVL.

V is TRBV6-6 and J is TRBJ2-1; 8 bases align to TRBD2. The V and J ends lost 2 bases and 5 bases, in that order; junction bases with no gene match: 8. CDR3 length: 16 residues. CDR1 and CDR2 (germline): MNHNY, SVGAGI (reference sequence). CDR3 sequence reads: CASSYNTGGRHNEQFF. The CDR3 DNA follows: TGTGCCAGCAGTTACAATACGGGGGGGCGTCACAATGAGCAGTTCTTC.

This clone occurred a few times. The CDR3 protein is CASSEAPGNNQPQHF. For the CDR3, the DNA is TGTGCCAGCAGTGAAGCGCCCGGGAACAATCAGCCCCAGCATTTT. V gene TRBV2 combines with J gene TRBJ1-5, with unresolved D. The CDR3 runs 15 residues. In germline, CDR1 is SNHLY, CDR2 FYNNEI. V shed 0 bases and J shed 3 bases, with 9 bases lying between them. Full variable domain (remainder filled in from reference TRBV2 and TRBJ1-5): EPEVTQTPSHQVTQMGQEVILRCVPISNHLYFYWYRQILGQKVEFLVSFYNNEISEKSEIFDDQFSVERPDGSNFTLKIRSTKLEDSAMYFCASSEAPGNNQPQHFGDGTRLSIL.

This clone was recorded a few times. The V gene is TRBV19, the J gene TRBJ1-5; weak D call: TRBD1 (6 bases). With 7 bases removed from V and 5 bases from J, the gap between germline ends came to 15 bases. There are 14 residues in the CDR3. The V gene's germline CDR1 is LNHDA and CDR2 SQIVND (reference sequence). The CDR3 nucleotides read TGTGCCAGTACGAATCAGGGGCCCTATCAGCCCCAGCATTTT. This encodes CASTNQGPYQPQHF.

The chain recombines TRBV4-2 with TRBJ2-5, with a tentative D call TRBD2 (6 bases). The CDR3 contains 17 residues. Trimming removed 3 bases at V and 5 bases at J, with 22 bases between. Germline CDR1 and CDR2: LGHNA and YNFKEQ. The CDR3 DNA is TGTGCCAGCAGCCAGCTTCCCACGACAGAACGGGGGGAGACCCAGTACTTC. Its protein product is CASSQLPTTERGETQYF.

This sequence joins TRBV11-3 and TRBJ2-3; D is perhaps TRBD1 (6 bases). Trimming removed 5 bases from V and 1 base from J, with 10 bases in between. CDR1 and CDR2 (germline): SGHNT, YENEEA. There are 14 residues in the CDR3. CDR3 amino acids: CASSKDSRTDTQYF. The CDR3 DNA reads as TGTGCCAGCAGCAAGGACAGCCGCACAGATACGCAGTATTTT.

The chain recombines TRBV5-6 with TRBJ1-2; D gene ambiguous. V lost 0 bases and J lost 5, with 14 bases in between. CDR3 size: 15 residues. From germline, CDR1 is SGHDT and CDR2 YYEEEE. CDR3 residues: CASSLVTESPYGYTF. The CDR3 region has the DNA TGTGCCAGCAGCTTGGTTACGGAGTCCCCATATGGCTACACCTTC. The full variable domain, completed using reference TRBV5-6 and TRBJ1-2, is DAGVTQSPTHLIKTRGQQVTLRCSPKSGHDTVSWYQQALGQGPQFIFQYYEEEERQRGNFPDRFSGHQFPNYSSELNVNALLLGDSALYLCASSLVTESPYGYTFGSGTRLTVV.

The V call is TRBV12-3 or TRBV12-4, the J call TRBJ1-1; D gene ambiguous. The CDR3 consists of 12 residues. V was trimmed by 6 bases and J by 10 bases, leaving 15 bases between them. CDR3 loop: CASSLPSSGAFF. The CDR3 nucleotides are TGTGCCAGCAGCCTTCCCTCCTCCGGAGCTTTCTTT.

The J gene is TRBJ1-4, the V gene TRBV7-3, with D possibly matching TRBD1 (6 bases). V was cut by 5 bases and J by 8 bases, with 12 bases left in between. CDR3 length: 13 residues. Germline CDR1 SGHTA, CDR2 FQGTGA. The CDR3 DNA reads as TGTGCCAGCAGCGAACAGGGTGGCGAAAAACTGTTTTTT. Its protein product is CASSEQGGEKLFF.

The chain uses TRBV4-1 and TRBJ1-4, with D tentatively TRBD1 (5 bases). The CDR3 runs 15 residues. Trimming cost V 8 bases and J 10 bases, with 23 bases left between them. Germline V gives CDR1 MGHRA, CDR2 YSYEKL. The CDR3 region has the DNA TGCGCCAGCCATCCAGTGGGGGGAGGTGGCGGAAAACTGTTTTTT. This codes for CASHPVGGGGGKLFF.

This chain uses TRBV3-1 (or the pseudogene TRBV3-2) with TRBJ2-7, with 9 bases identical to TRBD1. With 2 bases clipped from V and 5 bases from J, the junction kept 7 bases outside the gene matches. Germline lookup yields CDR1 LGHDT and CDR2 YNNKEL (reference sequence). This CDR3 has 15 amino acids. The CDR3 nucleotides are TGTGCCAGCAGCCAACTACAGGGGGCGCGGGACGAGCAGTACTTC. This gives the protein CASSQLQGARDEQYF.

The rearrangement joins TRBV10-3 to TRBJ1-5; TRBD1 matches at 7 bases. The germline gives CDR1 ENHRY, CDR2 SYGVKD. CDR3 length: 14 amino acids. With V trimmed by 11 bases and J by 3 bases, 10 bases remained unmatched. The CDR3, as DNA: TGTGCCGTCCGAAAGACAGGGTCCAATCAGCCCCAGCATTTT. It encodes CAVRKTGSNQPQHF.

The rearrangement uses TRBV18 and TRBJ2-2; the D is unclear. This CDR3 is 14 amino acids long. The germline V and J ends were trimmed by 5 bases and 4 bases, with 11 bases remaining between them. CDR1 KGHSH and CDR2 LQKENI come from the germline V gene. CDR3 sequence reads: CASSTGSGTGELFF. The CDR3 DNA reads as TGTGCCAGCTCAACCGGGTCGGGCACCGGGGAGCTGTTTTTT.

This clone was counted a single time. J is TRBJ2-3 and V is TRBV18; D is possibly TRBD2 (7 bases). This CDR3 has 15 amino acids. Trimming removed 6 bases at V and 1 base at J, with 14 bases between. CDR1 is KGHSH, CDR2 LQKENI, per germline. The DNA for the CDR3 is TGTGCCAGCTCGCCCAAAGGGGGGGGCACAGATACGCAGTATTTT. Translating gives CASSPKGGGTDTQYF.

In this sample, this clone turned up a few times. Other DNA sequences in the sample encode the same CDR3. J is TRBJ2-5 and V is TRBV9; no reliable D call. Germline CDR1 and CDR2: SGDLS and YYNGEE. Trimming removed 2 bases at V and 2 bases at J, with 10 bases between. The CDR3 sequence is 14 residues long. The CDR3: CASSVGGQQETQYF. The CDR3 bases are TGTGCCAGCAGCGTCGGTGGGCAGCAAGAGACCCAGTACTTC. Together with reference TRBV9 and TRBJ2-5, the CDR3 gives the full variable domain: DSGVTQTPKHLITATGQRVTLRCSPRSGDLSVYWYQQSLDQGLQFLIQYYNGEERAKGNILERFSAQQFPDLHSELNLSSLELGDSALYFCASSVGGQQETQYFGPGTRLLVL.

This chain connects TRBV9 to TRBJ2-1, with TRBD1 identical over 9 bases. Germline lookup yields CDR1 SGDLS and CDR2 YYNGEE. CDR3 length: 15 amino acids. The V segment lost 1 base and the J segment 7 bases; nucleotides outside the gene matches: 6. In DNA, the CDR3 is TGTGCCAGCAGCGTAATAGGACAGGGGAGTAATGAGCAGTTCTTC. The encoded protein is CASSVIGQGSNEQFF.

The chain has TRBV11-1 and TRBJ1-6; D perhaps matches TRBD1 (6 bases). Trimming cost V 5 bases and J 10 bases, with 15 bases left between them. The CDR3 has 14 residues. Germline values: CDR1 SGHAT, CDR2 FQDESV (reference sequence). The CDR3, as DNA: TGTGCCAGCAGCACCAGGGGTGGAGGATCACCCCTCCACTTT. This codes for CASSTRGGGSPLHF.

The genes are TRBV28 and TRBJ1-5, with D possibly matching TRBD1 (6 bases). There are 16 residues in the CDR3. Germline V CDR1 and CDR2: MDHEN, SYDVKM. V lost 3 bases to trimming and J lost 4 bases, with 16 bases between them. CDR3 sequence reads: CASSFPTGRRNQPQHF. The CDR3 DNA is TGTGCCAGCAGTTTCCCGACAGGTCGGCGGAATCAGCCCCAGCATTTT.

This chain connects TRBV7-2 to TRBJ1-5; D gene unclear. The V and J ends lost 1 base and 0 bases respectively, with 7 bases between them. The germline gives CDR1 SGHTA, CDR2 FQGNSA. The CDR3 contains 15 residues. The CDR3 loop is CASSLGRYSNQPQHF. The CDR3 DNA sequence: TGTGCCAGCAGCTTAGGGAGGTATAGCAATCAGCCCCAGCATTTT.

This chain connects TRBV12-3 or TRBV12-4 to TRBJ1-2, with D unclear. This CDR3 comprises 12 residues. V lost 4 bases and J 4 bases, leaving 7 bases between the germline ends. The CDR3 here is CASSSVGYGYTF. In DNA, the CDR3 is TGTGCCAGCAGTTCTGTCGGCTATGGCTACACCTTC.

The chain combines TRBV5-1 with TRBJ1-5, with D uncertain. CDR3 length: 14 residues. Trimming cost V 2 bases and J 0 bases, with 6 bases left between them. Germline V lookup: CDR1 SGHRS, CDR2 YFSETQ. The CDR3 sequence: CASSFGDSNQPQHF. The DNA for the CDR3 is TGCGCCAGCAGCTTCGGGGATAGCAATCAGCCCCAGCATTTT.